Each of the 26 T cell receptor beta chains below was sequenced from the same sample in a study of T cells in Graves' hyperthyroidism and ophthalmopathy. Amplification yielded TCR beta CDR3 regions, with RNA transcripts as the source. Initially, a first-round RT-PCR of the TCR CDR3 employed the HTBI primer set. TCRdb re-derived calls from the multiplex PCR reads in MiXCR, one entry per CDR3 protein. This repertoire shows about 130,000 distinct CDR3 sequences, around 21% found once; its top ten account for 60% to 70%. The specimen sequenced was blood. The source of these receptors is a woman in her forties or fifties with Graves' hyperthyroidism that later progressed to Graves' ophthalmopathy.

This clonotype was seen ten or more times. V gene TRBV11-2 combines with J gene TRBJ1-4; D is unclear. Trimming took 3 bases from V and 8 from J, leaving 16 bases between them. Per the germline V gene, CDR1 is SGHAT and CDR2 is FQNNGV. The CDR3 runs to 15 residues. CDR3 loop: CASSFSTARAEKLFF. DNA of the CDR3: TGTGCCAGCAGCTTTTCGACCGCCCGTGCGGAAAAACTGTTTTTT.

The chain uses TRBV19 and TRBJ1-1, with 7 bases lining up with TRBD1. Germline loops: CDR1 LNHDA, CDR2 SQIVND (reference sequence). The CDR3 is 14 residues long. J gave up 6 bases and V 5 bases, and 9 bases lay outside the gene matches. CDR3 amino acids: CASSVQGLHAEAFF. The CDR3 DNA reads TGTGCCAGTAGTGTACAGGGGCTTCATGCTGAAGCTTTCTTT. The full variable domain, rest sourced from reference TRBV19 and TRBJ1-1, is DGGITQSPKYLFRKEGQNVTLSCEQNLNHDAMYWYRQDPGQGLRLIYYSQIVNDFQKGDIAEGYSVSREKKESFPLTVTSAQKNPTAFYLCASSVQGLHAEAFFGQGTRLTVV.

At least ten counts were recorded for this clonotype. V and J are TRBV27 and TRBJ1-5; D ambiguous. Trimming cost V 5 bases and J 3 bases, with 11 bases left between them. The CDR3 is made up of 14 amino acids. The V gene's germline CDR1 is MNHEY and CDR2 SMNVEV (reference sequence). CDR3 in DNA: TGTGCCAGCAGTCTACGGACCACCAATCAGCCCCAGCATTTT. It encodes CASSLRTTNQPQHF.

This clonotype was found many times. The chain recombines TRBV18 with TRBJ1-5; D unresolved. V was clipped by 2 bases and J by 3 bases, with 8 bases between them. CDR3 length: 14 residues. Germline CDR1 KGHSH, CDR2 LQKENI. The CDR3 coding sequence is TGTGCCAGCTCACCAGACGGTTACAATCAGCCCCAGCATTTT. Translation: CASSPDGYNQPQHF.

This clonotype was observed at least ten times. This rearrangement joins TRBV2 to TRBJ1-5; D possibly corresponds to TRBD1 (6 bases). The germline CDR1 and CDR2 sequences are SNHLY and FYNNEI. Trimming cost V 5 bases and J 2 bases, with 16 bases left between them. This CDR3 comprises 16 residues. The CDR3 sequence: CASSSNRVRGNQPQHF. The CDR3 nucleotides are TGTGCCAGCAGTTCGAACAGGGTCCGGGGCAATCAGCCCCAGCATTTT.

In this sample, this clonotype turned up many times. CDR3 in amino acids: CASSLLANTEAFF. Here the CDR3 DNA reads TGTGCCAGCAGTTTGTTGGCGAACACTGAAGCTTTCTTT. The rearrangement links TRBV12-3 or TRBV12-4 to TRBJ1-1; D call uncertain. V gave up 3 bases and J gave up 1 base, with 6 bases separating them. The CDR3 extends over 13 amino acids.

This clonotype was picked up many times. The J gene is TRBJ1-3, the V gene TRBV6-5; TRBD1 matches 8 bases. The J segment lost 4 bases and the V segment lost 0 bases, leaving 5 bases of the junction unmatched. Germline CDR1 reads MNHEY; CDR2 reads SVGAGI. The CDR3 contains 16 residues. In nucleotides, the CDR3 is TGTGCCAGCAGTTACTCCCTAACAGGGGGAGGAAACACCATATATTTT. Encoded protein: CASSYSLTGGGNTIYF.

CDR3 DNA: TGTGCCAGCAGACCCACCCCGGGACAGGGAAGCAATCAGCCCCAGCATTTT. Residues: CASRPTPGQGSNQPQHF. The V gene is TRBV6-2 or TRBV6-3, the J gene TRBJ1-5, with 9 bases fitting TRBD1. Germline-derived CDR1 and CDR2 are MNHEY and SVGEGT. Trimming at V came to 6 bases and at J to 1 base, leaving 10 bases not matched to a gene. The CDR3 has 17 residues.

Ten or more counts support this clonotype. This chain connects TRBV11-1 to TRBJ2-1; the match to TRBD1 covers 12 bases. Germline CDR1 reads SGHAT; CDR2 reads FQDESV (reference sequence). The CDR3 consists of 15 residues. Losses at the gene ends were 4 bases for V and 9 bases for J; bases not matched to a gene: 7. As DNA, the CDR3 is TGTGCCAGCAGCTGGACGGGACAGGGGGCGATTGAGCAGTTCTTC. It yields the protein CASSWTGQGAIEQFF.

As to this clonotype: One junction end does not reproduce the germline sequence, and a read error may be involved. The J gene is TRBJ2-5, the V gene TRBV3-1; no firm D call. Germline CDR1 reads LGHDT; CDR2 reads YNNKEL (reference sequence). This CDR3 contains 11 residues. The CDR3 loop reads CASSREESQYF. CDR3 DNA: TGTGCCAGCAGCCGGGAAGAGTCCCAGTACTTC.

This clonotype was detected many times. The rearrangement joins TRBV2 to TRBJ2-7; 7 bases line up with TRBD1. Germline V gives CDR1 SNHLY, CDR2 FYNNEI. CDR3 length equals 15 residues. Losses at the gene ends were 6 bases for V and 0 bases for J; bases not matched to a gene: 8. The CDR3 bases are TGTGCCAGCAGCTCGCGGACAGGTATCTCCTACGAGCAGTACTTC. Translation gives CASSSRTGISYEQYF.

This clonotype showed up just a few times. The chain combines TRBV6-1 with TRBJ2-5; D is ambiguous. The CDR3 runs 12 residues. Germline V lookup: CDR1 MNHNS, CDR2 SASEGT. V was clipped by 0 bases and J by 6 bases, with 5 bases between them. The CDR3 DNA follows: TGTGCCAGCAGTGAAGCTACGAAGACCCAGTACTTC. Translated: CASSEATKTQYF.

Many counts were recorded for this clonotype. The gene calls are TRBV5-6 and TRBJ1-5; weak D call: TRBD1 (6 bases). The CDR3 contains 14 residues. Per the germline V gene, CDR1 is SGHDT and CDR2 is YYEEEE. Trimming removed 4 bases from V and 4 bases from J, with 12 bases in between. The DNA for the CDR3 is TGTGCCAGCAGCCGTTCCGGACAGAATCAGCCCCAGCATTTT. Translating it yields CASSRSGQNQPQHF.

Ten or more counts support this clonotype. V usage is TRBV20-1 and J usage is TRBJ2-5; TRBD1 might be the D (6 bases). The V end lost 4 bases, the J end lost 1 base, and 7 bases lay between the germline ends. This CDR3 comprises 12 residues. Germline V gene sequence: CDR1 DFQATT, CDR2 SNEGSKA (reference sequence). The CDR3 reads CSAKTGQETQYF. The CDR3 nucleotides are TGCAGTGCTAAGACAGGCCAAGAGACCCAGTACTTC.

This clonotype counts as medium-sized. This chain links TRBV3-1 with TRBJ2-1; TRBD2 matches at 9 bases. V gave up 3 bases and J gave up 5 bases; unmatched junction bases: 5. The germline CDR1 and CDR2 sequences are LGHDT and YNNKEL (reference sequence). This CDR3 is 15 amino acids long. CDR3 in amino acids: CASSQAGGIHNEQFF. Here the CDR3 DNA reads TGTGCCAGCAGCCAGGCGGGAGGGATACACAATGAGCAGTTCTTC.

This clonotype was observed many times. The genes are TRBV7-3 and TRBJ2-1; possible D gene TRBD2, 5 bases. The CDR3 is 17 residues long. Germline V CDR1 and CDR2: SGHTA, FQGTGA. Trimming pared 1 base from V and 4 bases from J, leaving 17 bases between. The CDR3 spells CASSLSPASGIYNEQFF. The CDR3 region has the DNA TGTGCCAGCAGCTTAAGCCCAGCGAGCGGAATTTACAATGAGCAGTTCTTC.

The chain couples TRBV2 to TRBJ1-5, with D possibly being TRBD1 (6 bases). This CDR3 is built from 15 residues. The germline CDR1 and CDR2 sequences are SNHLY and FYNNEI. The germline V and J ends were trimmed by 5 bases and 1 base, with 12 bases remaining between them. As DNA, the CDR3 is TGTGCCAGCAGTCCGGGGGCAGGCAGCAATCAGCCCCAGCATTTT. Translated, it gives CASSPGAGSNQPQHF.

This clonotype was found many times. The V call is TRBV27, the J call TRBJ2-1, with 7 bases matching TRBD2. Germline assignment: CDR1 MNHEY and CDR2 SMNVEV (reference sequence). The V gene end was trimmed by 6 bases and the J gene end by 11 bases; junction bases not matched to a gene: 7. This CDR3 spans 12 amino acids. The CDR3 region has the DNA TGTGCCAGCAGACCTAGCGGAGGCAAGCAGTTCTTC. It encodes CASRPSGGKQFF.

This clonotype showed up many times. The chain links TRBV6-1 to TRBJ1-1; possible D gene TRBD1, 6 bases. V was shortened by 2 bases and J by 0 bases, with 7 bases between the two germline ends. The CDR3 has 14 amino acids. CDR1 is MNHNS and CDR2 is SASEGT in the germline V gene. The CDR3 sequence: CASSENRVNTEAFF. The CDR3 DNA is TGTGCCAGCAGTGAAAACAGGGTGAACACTGAAGCTTTCTTT.

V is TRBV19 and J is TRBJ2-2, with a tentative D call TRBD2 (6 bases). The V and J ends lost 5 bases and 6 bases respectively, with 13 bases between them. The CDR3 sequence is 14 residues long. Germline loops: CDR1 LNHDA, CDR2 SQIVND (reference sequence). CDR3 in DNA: TGTGCCAGTAGTTGGTCTAGCGAGGCCGGGGAGCTGTTTTTT. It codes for CASSWSSEAGELFF.

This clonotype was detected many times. Here the CDR3 DNA reads TGTGCCAGCAGCTCGAAAACGGGACCCCCGACCAGGAACACTGAAGCTTTCTTT. It codes for CASSSKTGPPTRNTEAFF. The chain has TRBV5-5 and TRBJ1-1, with D maybe TRBD1 (5 bases). The V and J ends lost 3 bases and 1 base respectively, with 22 bases between them. Germline loops: CDR1 SGHKS, CDR2 YYEKEE (reference sequence). This CDR3 region has 18 residues.

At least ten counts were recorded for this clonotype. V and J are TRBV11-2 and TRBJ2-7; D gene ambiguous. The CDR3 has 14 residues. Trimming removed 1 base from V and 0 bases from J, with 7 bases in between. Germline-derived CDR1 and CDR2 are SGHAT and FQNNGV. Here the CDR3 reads CASSLGKGSYEQYF. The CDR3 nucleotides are TGTGCCAGCAGCTTAGGTAAAGGCTCCTACGAGCAGTACTTC.

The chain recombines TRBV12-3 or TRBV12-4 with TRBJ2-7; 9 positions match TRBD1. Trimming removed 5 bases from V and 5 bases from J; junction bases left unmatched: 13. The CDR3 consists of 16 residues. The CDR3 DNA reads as TGTGCCAGCAGTCGTGAAACGGGACAGGGCCTCAACGAGCAGTACTTC. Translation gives CASSRETGQGLNEQYF.

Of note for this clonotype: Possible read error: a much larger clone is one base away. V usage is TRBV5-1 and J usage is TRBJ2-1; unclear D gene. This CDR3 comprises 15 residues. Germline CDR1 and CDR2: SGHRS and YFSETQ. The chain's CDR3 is CASNLASVTYNEQFF. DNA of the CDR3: TGCGCCAGCAACTTGGCCTCGGTAACTTACAATGAGCAGTTCTTC. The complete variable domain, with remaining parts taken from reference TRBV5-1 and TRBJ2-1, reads KAGVTQTPRYLIKTRGQQVTLSCSPISGHRSVSWYQQTPGQGLQFLFEYFSETQRNKGNFPGRFSGRQFSNSRSEMNVSTLELGDSALYLCASNLASVTYNEQFFGPGTRLTVL.

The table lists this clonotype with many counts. The CDR3 coding sequence is TGCGCCAGCAGCCCCGCTCAAAGGGAGACCCAGTACTTC. Residues: CASSPAQRETQYF. V gene TRBV5-1 combines with J gene TRBJ2-5; D ambiguous. Germline assignment: CDR1 SGHRS and CDR2 YFSETQ. The CDR3 runs to 13 residues. V shed 4 bases and J shed 5 bases, with 12 bases lying between them. Using reference TRBV5-1 and TRBJ2-5 for the parts outside the CDR3, the full variable domain is KAGVTQTPRYLIKTRGQQVTLSCSPISGHRSVSWYQQTPGQGLQFLFEYFSETQRNKGNFPGRFSGRQFSNSRSEMNVSTLELGDSALYLCASSPAQRETQYFGPGTRLLVL.

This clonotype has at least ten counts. The CDR3 loop reads CASSPAPVGQPQHF. CDR3 DNA: TGTGCCAGCAGCCCGGCCCCTGTGGGTCAGCCCCAGCATTTT. The rearrangement uses TRBV27 and TRBJ1-5; no clear D. The CDR3 extends over 14 amino acids. V was cut by 6 bases and J by 6 bases, with 15 bases left in between. Germline V lookup: CDR1 MNHEY, CDR2 SMNVEV (reference sequence).